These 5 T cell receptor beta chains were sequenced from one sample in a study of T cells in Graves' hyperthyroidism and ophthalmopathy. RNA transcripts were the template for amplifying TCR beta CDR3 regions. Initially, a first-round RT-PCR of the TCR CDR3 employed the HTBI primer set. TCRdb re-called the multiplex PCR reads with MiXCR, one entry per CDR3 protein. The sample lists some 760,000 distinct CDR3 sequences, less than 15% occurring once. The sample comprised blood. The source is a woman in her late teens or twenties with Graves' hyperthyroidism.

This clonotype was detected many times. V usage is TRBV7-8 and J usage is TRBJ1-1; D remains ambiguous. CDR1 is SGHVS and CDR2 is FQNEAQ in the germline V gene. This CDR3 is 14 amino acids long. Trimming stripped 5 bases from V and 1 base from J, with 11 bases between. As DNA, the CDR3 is TGTGCCAGCAGCACAGCGTTTAGGAACACTGAAGCTTTCTTT. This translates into CASSTAFRNTEAFF.

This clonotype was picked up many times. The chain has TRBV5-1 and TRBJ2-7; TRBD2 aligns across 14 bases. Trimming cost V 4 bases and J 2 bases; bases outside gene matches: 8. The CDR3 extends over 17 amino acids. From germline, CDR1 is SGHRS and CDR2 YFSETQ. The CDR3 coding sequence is TGCGCCAGCAGCCTGGGGACTAGCGGGAGTATGACCTACGAGCAGTACTTC. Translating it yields CASSLGTSGSMTYEQYF.

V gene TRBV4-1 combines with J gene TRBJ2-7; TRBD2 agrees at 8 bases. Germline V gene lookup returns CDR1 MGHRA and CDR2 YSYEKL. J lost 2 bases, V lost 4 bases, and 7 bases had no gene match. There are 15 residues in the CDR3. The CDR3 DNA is TGCGCCAGCAGCCCGGCCCTAGCGGGTGCCTACGAGCAGTACTTC. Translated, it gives CASSPALAGAYEQYF.

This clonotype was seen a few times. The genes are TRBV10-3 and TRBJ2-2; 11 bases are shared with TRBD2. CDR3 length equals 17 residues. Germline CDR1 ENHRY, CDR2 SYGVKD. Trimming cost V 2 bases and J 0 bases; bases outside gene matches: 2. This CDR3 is CAISEGGLAANTGELFF. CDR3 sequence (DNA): TGTGCCATCAGTGAGGGGGGACTAGCGGCGAACACCGGGGAGCTGTTTTTT.

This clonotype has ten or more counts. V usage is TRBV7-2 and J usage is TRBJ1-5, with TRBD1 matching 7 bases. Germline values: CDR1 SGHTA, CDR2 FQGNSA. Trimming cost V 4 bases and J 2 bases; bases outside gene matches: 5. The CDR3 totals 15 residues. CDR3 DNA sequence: TGTGCCAGCAGCTCGCAGGGGGTTGGCAATCAGCCCCAGCATTTT. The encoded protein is CASSSQGVGNQPQHF.